This paragraph covers one T cell receptor (beta chain) sequence. The germline V gene has CDR1 SGDLS and CDR2 YYNGEE. The V and J ends lost 0 bases and 8 bases, in that order; junction bases with no gene match: 12. The CDR3 length is 16 residues. This sample is part of a study of T cell changes during pregnancy in multiple sclerosis. This table comes from immunoSEQ multiplex PCR, and its TCRdb copy is limited to in-frame clones, with some not included. This sample has 60,000 to 90,000 clones, with over 75% found just once. The sample here was peripheral blood, taken before pregnancy. This TCR was sampled from a female donor with multiple sclerosis, enrolled in a pregnancy study. The chain couples TRBV9 to TRBJ1-1; 8 nucleotides agree with TRBD1. DNA for the CDR3: TGTGCCAGCAGCGTAGATGAGGTAAACAGGGGGGAAGAAGCTTTCTTT. Amino acids: CASSVDEVNRGEEAFF.